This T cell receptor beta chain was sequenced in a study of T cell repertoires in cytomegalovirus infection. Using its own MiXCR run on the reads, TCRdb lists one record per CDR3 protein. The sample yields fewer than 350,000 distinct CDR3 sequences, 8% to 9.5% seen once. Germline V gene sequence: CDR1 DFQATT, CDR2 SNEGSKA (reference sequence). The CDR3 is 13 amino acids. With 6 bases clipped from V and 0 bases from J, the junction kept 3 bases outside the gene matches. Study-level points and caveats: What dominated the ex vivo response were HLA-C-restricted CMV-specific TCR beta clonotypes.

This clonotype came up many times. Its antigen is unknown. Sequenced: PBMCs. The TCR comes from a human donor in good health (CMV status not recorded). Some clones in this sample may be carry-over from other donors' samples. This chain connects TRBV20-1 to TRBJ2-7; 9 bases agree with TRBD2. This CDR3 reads CSAEGLASYEQYF. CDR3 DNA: TGCAGTGCCGAGGGACTAGCCTCCTACGAGCAGTACTTC.